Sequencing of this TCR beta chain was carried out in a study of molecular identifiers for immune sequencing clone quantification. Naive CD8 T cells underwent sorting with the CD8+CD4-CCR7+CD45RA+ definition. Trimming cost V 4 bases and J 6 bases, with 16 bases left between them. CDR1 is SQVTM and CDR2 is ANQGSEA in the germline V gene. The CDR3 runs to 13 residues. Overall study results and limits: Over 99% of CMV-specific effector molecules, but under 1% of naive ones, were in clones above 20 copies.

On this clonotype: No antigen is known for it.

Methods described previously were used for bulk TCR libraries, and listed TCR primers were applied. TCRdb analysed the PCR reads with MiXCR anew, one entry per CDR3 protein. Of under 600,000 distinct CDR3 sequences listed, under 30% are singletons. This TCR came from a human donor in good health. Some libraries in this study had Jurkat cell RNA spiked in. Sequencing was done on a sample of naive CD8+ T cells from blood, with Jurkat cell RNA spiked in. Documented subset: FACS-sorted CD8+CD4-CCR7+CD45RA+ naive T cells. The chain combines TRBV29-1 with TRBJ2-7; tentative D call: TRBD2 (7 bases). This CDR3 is CSVVGRGASEQYF. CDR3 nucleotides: TGCAGCGTTGTTGGCCGGGGGGCCTCCGAGCAGTACTTC.